This T cell receptor (beta chain) is drawn from a study of CD4 T cells in relation to SARS-CoV-2 and coronaviruses. Study findings and constraints: Compared with monoreactive clones, crossreactive clones showed significantly weaker SARS-CoV-2 expansion.

Comment on this clone: No antigen is known for it.

Some clones are missing from TCRdb's copy, which holds only in-frame ones; the method was immunoSEQ multiplex PCR. The table has roughly 68,000 clones, more than 85% seen once; the top ten hold 0.23%. CD4+ T cells from unexposed donors were obtained before the COVID-19 pandemic (2011-2018). CD4 enrichment then naive enrichment separated naive from memory CD4+ cells. Germline V gene sequence: CDR1 MDHEN, CDR2 SYDVKM. The CDR3 runs 22 residues. Trimming at V came to 2 bases and at J to 0 bases, leaving 21 bases not matched to a gene. The chain uses TRBV28 and TRBJ1-2; 10 bases fit TRBD1. Material for sequencing was naive CD4+ T cells from PBMCs. As to subset: naive CD4+ T cells isolated by negative enrichment. The source of this sequence is a human donor in good health. CDR3 sequence (DNA): TGTGCCAGCAGTTTAGGGCCCGGGACAGGGGTAGAACGATACACCACTAACTATGGCTACACCTTC. It is translated as CASSLGPGTGVERYTTNYGYTF.